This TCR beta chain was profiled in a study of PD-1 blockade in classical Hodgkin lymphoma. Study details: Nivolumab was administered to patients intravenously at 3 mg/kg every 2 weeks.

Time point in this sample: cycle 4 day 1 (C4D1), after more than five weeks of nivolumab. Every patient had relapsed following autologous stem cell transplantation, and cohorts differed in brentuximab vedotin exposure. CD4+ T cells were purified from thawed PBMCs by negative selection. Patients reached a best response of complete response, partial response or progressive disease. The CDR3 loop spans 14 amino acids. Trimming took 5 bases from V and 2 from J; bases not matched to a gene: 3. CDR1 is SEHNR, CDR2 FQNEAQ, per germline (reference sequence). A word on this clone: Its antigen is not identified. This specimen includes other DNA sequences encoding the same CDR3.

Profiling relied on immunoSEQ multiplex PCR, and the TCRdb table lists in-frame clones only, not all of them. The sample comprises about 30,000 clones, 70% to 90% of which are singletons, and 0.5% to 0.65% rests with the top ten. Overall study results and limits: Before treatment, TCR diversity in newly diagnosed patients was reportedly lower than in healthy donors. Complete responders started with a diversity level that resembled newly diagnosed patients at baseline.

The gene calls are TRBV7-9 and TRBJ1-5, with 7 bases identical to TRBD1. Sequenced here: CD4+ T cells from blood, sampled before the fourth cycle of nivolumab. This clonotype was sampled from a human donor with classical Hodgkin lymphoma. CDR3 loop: CASSLDRGNQPQHF. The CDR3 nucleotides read TGTGCCAGCAGCCTCGACAGGGGCAATCAGCCCCAGCATTTT.